Following are 2 T cell receptor beta chains from one sample sequenced in a study of shared clonotypes between healthy human individuals (dated by TCRdb to about 2020). The library was generated by the immunoSEQ multiplex PCR assay. Not all clones reach the TCRdb copy of this immuneACCESS table, which keeps in-frame sequences only. Checked studies attribute under half of the gap to unresolved V genes and leave the rest unexplained. The sample profile shows about 2.1 million clones; about 94% of them were found once. Together, the top ten hold around 1.7% of the sample. For the CD8 naive samples, CD45RO-negative cells were positively selected for CCR7, yielding a CD45RA+CCR7+ population from which TemRA cells were excluded. The sequenced material came from naive CD8+ T cells from PBMCs. The cell subset or site label, read with the paper, signifies: CD45RA+CCR7+. These TCRs come from a man aged 18 to 35 in good health. Some clones in this sample may be carry-over from other donors' samples.

The chain has TRBV27 and TRBJ2-7, with D uncertain. CDR3 length: 14 amino acids. Germline V gene data show CDR1 as MNHEY and CDR2 as SMNVEV (reference sequence). Trimming cost V 3 bases and J 2 bases, with 11 bases left between them. The CDR3 is CASSFGRSTYEQYF. The CDR3 DNA reads TGTGCCAGCAGTTTCGGTCGGTCTACCTACGAGCAGTACTTC.

Concerning this clone itself: Other DNA sequences in this sample translate to the same CDR3. V is TRBV27 and J is TRBJ2-7; D is unresolved. The CDR3 totals 13 residues. Trimming pared 5 bases from V and 1 base from J, leaving 9 bases between. The germline gives CDR1 MNHEY, CDR2 SMNVEV (reference sequence). The CDR3 sequence is CASSAGSSYEQYF. CDR3 bases: TGTGCCAGCAGTGCCGGGTCGTCCTACGAGCAGTACTTC.